These 32 T cell receptor beta chains were sequenced from one sample in a study of blood T cell repertoires in COVID-19. Sequencing was performed with immunoSEQ multiplex PCR; in TCRdb, only in-frame clones are kept and a portion is missing. This repertoire shows under 200,000 clones, roughly nine tenths found once; its top ten account for 20% to 25%. The sequenced material came from peripheral blood. These receptors all stem from a man in his sixties with active or convalescent COVID-19.

J is TRBJ2-2 and V is TRBV20-1, with D possibly TRBD1 on 5 matching bases. The CDR3 has 12 amino acids. With 3 bases removed from V and 8 bases from J, the gap between germline ends came to 10 bases. Germline assignment: CDR1 DFQATT and CDR2 SNEGSKA (reference sequence). CDR3 sequence (DNA): TGCAGTGCTAGTGGGAACAGGGGGGAGCTGTTTTTT. It specifies CSASGNRGELFF.

V is TRBV30 and J is TRBJ1-1, with 7 bases matching TRBD1. The J segment lost 1 base and the V segment lost 3 bases, leaving 2 bases of the junction unmatched. The CDR3 has 13 residues. Germline values: CDR1 GTSNPN, CDR2 SVGIG (reference sequence). CDR3 amino acids: CAWSRDRNTEAFF. The CDR3 bases are TGTGCCTGGAGCCGGGACAGGAACACTGAAGCTTTCTTT.

The chain joins TRBV6-5 to TRBJ2-1, with 10 nucleotides matching TRBD1. This CDR3 contains 15 residues. Germline loops: CDR1 MNHEY, CDR2 SVGAGI. V lost 5 bases and J lost 3; bases outside the gene matches: 4. CDR3: CASSRQGAGYNEQFF. The CDR3 nucleotides read TGTGCCAGCAGTAGACAGGGGGCGGGCTACAATGAGCAGTTCTTC.

The V and J genes are TRBV19 and TRBJ2-1; D gene ambiguous. The CDR3 totals 12 residues. Trimming took 1 base from V and 7 from J, leaving 5 bases between them. Germline values: CDR1 LNHDA, CDR2 SQIVND (reference sequence). CDR3 DNA sequence: TGTGCCAGTAGTATAGTCCCTAATGAGCAGTTCTTC. It specifies CASSIVPNEQFF.

The J gene is TRBJ2-7, the V gene TRBV4-1; D is unresolved. The V and J ends lost 4 bases and 3 bases respectively, with 7 bases between them. CDR3 length: 12 amino acids. The germline gives CDR1 MGHRA, CDR2 YSYEKL. The CDR3 coding sequence is TGCGCCAGCAGCCTGCCAGGCTACGAGCAGTACTTC. Protein: CASSLPGYEQYF.

This chain joins TRBV11-3 and TRBJ1-6, with D tentatively TRBD1 (5 bases). The CDR3 has 16 amino acids. V was cut by 1 base and J by 7 bases, with 14 bases left in between. Germline CDR1 reads SGHNT; CDR2 reads YENEEA. CDR3 loop: CASSLGGEGMNSPLHF. The CDR3 region has the DNA TGTGCCAGCAGCTTAGGAGGGGAGGGTATGAATTCACCCCTCCACTTT.

On this clone: Other nucleotide sequences from this sample produce the same CDR3. This CDR3 is CASSVGQGGSPLHF. In nucleotides, the CDR3 is TGTGCCAGCAGCGTCGGACAGGGAGGGTCACCCCTCCACTTT. This rearrangement joins TRBV9 to TRBJ1-6, with 8 bases matching TRBD1. The CDR3 consists of 14 residues. Unmatched junction bases numbered 5, after V lost 2 bases and J lost 10 bases. Looked up from germline, CDR1 is SGDLS and CDR2 is YYNGEE.

This sequence joins TRBV5-6 and TRBJ1-3; tentative D call: TRBD1 (6 bases). The CDR3 has 17 residues. Germline V gene lookup returns CDR1 SGHDT and CDR2 YYEEEE. Deletions cut 4 bases from V and 0 bases from J, with 17 bases between. CDR3 bases: TGTGCCAGCAGCCCCCCCCCGGACAGAAGCTCTGGAAACACCATATATTTT. Translating gives CASSPPPDRSSGNTIYF.

The chain employs TRBV5-4 and TRBJ2-3; TRBD2 agrees at 9 bases. Germline CDR1 is SGHNT and CDR2 is YYREEE (reference sequence). This CDR3 has 19 amino acids. After removal of 2 bases from V and 0 bases from J, the junction contained 13 bases not matched to a gene. The CDR3 loop is CASSFGGGGSIASTDTQYF. In DNA form, the CDR3 reads TGTGCCAGCAGCTTTGGCGGGGGGGGTTCAATTGCTAGCACAGATACGCAGTATTTT. Filled out from reference TRBV5-4 and TRBJ2-3, the complete variable domain reads ETGVTQSPTHLIKTRGQQVTLRCSSQSGHNTVSWYQQALGQGPQFIFQYYREEENGRGNFPPRFSGLQFPNYSSELNVNALELDDSALYLCASSFGGGGSIASTDTQYFGPGTRLTVL.

The chain is built from TRBV2 and TRBJ2-7; 15 bases match TRBD2. The CDR3 sequence is 18 residues long. The trim removed 7 bases at V and 1 base at J, leaving 11 bases unmatched. The V gene's germline CDR1 is SNHLY and CDR2 FYNNEI. In nucleotides, the CDR3 is TGTGCCAGCACCTCGATGGGACTAGCGGGGGGCGGGTCCTACGAGCAGTACTTC. Translated: CASTSMGLAGGGSYEQYF.

The genes are TRBV10-2 and TRBJ2-3; tentative D call: TRBD2 (7 bases). V was clipped by 7 bases and J by 4 bases, with 15 bases between them. Germline-derived CDR1 and CDR2 are WSHSY and SAAADI. The CDR3 loop spans 14 amino acids. CDR3 bases: TGCGCCAGCAAAGCCCGGGGGGCGCCAGATACGCAGTATTTT. This encodes CASKARGAPDTQYF.

J is TRBJ2-3 and V is TRBV3-1 (or the pseudogene TRBV3-2); D unresolved. Trimming stripped 4 bases from V and 6 bases from J, with 8 bases between. Germline assignment: CDR1 LGHDT and CDR2 YNNKEL (reference sequence). The CDR3 spans 12 residues. Written as DNA, the CDR3 is TGTGCCAGCAGCCCCGCGTCTGATACGCAGTATTTT. This codes for CASSPASDTQYF.

This clone occurred once. The gene calls are TRBV9 and TRBJ1-2; no firm D call. The CDR3 runs 13 residues. Trimming removed 0 bases from V and 6 bases from J, with 9 bases in between. The germline V gene encodes CDR1 SGDLS and CDR2 YYNGEE. The CDR3 DNA reads TGTGCCAGCAGCGTAGTCGGTTCCGATGGCTACACCTTC. Translating it yields CASSVVGSDGYTF.

The V gene is TRBV19, the J gene TRBJ1-3; 9 bases are a match to TRBD1. This CDR3 region has 17 residues. Germline V lookup: CDR1 LNHDA, CDR2 SQIVND (reference sequence). Germline trimming cut 3 bases from V and 2 bases from J; bases unmatched to any gene: 8. CDR3 residues: CASSINLNRGPGNTIYF. CDR3 DNA: TGTGCCAGTAGTATTAACCTGAACAGGGGGCCTGGAAACACCATATATTTT.

V is TRBV7-9 and J is TRBJ1-4, with D tentatively TRBD1 (5 bases). This CDR3 is 16 amino acids long. V lost 5 bases to trimming and J lost 3 bases, with 16 bases between them. Germline CDR1 and CDR2: SEHNR and FQNEAQ (reference sequence). CDR3 sequence (DNA): TGTGCCAGCAGCCCTCCGGGGGGAGCAGCTAATGAAAAACTGTTTTTT. Translation: CASSPPGGAANEKLFF.

The CDR3: CASSQVPGTGNSPLHF. In DNA, the CDR3 is TGTGCCAGCAGCCAAGTCCCCGGGACAGGAAATTCACCCCTCCACTTT. The rearrangement uses TRBV3-1 (or the pseudogene TRBV3-2) and TRBJ1-6; 8 bases match TRBD1. V shed 1 base, J shed 7 bases, and the junction held 6 bases outside the gene matches. The CDR3 length is 16 residues. Germline CDR1 LGHDT, CDR2 YNNKEL (reference sequence).

CDR3 sequence reads: CASRRSTGSNTEAFF. The DNA of the CDR3 is TGCGCCAGCAGAAGATCGACAGGGTCAAACACTGAAGCTTTCTTT. The rearrangement uses TRBV10-2 and TRBJ1-1; 7 bases agree with TRBD1. The germline V gene encodes CDR1 WSHSY and CDR2 SAAADI. V lost 6 bases, J lost 2 bases, and 9 bases stayed unmatched. This CDR3 spans 15 amino acids.

The chain couples TRBV3-1 (or the pseudogene TRBV3-2) to TRBJ1-2; no clear D. The CDR3 covers 17 residues. Germline values: CDR1 LGHDT, CDR2 YNNKEL (reference sequence). Deletions cut 0 bases from V and 4 bases from J, with 18 bases between. This CDR3 is CASSQDWQRDEIYGYTF. The CDR3 bases are TGTGCCAGCAGCCAAGATTGGCAGCGCGACGAGATCTATGGCTACACCTTC.

This clone was detected once. The chain is built from TRBV12-5 and TRBJ2-3; D call uncertain. Germline V lookup: CDR1 LGHNT, CDR2 FRNRAP. Trimming took off 4 bases at V and 6 bases at J, with 5 bases between the two ends. This CDR3 region has 11 residues. Here the CDR3 DNA reads TGTGCTAGTGGTTCAGTGGATACGCAGTATTTT. It yields the protein CASGSVDTQYF. Variable domain in full (rest from reference TRBV12-5 and TRBJ2-3): DARVTQTPRHKVTEMGQEVTMRCQPILGHNTVFWYRQTMMQGLELLAYFRNRAPLDDSGMPKDRFSAEMPDATLATLKIQPSEPRDSAVYFCASGSVDTQYFGPGTRLTVL.

V and J are TRBV10-1 and TRBJ2-7, with D possibly being TRBD1 (5 bases). The V gene's germline CDR1 is WNHNN and CDR2 SYGVQD (reference sequence). There are 14 residues in the CDR3. Between the trimmed V and J ends, which lost 0 bases and 6 bases, there was a span of 12 bases. The CDR3 DNA reads TGCGCCAGCAGTGAGTCTAGTACAGGTGGCGAGCAGTACTTC. It encodes CASSESSTGGEQYF.

The V call is TRBV4-1, the J call TRBJ2-1, with D hard to call. This CDR3 spans 16 amino acids. Trimming shortened V by 2 bases and J by 9 bases, and 20 bases separated the two germline ends. Per germline, CDR1 MGHRA and CDR2 YSYEKL. This CDR3 reads CASSQIDILSFGEQFF. Here the CDR3 DNA reads TGCGCCAGCAGCCAAATAGACATCCTCAGTTTTGGTGAGCAGTTCTTC.

J is TRBJ1-6 and V is TRBV7-9; 7 bases match TRBD1. V lost 5 bases to trimming and J lost 7 bases; unmatched junction nucleotides: 5. CDR3 length: 14 amino acids. Germline V gene data show CDR1 as SEHNR and CDR2 as FQNEAQ (reference sequence). CDR3 nucleotides: TGTGCCAGCAGCCCGGGGACAGCAAATTCACCCCTCCACTTT. This encodes CASSPGTANSPLHF.

The chain is built from TRBV3-1 (or the pseudogene TRBV3-2) and TRBJ1-2; a possible D gene is TRBD1 (6 bases). Germline CDR1 LGHDT, CDR2 YNNKEL (reference sequence). V shed 4 bases and J shed 6 bases, with 12 bases lying between them. The CDR3 runs to 13 residues. The CDR3 nucleotides are TGTGCCAGCAGCCTTTTGGACAGTCATGGCTACACCTTC. Its protein is CASSLLDSHGYTF.

The chain is built from TRBV2 and TRBJ2-5; 8 nucleotides line up with TRBD1. The CDR3 contains 21 residues. Germline V gives CDR1 SNHLY, CDR2 FYNNEI. The J segment lost 2 bases and the V segment lost 2 bases, leaving 22 bases of the junction unmatched. CDR3 sequence (DNA): TGTGCCAGCAGTGAATTTCCTCGGACAGGGATAACGAGACGGGGACAAGAGACCCAGTACTTC. It specifies CASSEFPRTGITRRGQETQYF.

The chain uses TRBV30 and TRBJ1-1, with a tentative D call TRBD1 (5 bases). CDR1 and CDR2 (germline): GTSNPN, SVGIG (reference sequence). Trimming cost V 4 bases and J 0 bases, with 18 bases left between them. The CDR3 loop spans 16 amino acids. DNA of the CDR3: TGTGCCTGGAAACGCCAGGGCGGCTTTATGAACACTGAAGCTTTCTTT. It is translated as CAWKRQGGFMNTEAFF.

This chain's CDR3 is CASSFKGQDTQYF. The DNA for the CDR3 is TGTGCCAGCAGCTTTAAGGGGCAAGATACGCAGTATTTT. The chain carries TRBV5-5 and TRBJ2-3; TRBD1 is a possible D gene (5 bases). V was pared by 2 bases and J by 5 bases, with 9 bases between. The CDR3 has 13 amino acids. The germline V gene encodes CDR1 SGHKS and CDR2 YYEKEE (reference sequence).

The rearrangement joins TRBV3-1 (or the pseudogene TRBV3-2) to TRBJ1-6, with a possible D match to TRBD1 (5 bases). The germline CDR1 and CDR2 sequences are LGHDT and YNNKEL (reference sequence). The CDR3 contains 15 residues. With 4 bases removed from V and 6 bases from J, the gap between germline ends came to 13 bases. The CDR3 bases are TGTGCCAGCAGCCTCGCGACAGTAGCTAATTCACCCCTCCACTTT. Protein product: CASSLATVANSPLHF.

This clone was found a few times. The CDR3 sequence is CASSLGGGAGTEAFF. In DNA form, the CDR3 reads TGCGCCAGCAGCTTGGGCGGGGGCGCAGGCACTGAAGCTTTCTTT. The J gene is TRBJ1-1, the V gene TRBV5-1; D may be TRBD1 (6 bases). V lost 0 bases, J lost 4 bases, and 13 bases lay in between. The CDR3 has 15 residues. Germline loops: CDR1 SGHRS, CDR2 YFSETQ.

The genes are TRBV5-1 and TRBJ2-5; 7 positions match TRBD1. V was pared by 4 bases and J by 4 bases, with 10 bases of the junction left unmatched. The CDR3 extends over 15 amino acids. CDR1 is SGHRS and CDR2 is YFSETQ in the germline V gene. CDR3 protein: CASSPWDSLRETQYF. The CDR3 DNA sequence: TGCGCCAGCAGCCCTTGGGACAGCCTAAGAGAGACCCAGTACTTC. Based on the CDR3 plus reference TRBV5-1 and TRBJ2-5, the full variable domain is KAGVTQTPRYLIKTRGQQVTLSCSPISGHRSVSWYQQTPGQGLQFLFEYFSETQRNKGNFPGRFSGRQFSNSRSEMNVSTLELGDSALYLCASSPWDSLRETQYFGPGTRLLVL.

The chain couples TRBV7-3 to TRBJ2-7, with 7 bases that match TRBD2. Germline V lookup: CDR1 SGHTA, CDR2 FQGTGA. With V trimmed by 1 base and J by 0 bases, 0 bases remained unmatched. The CDR3 contains 14 residues. CDR3 sequence: CASSLSGSSYEQYF. The CDR3 DNA follows: TGTGCCAGCAGCTTAAGCGGGAGCTCCTACGAGCAGTACTTC.

This rearrangement joins TRBV7-9 to TRBJ1-6; 7 nucleotides agree with TRBD1. Germline V gene sequence: CDR1 SEHNR, CDR2 FQNEAQ (reference sequence). Unmatched junction bases numbered 8, after V lost 5 bases and J lost 7 bases. CDR3 length: 15 residues. The CDR3 DNA reads TGTGCCAGCAGCCCCCGACAGGGAGGCAATTCACCCCTCCACTTT. Its protein is CASSPRQGGNSPLHF.

This clone was counted only a few times. One junction end does not reproduce the germline sequence, and a read error may be involved. The rearrangement links TRBV2 to TRBJ2-1; D is ambiguous. The CDR3 is made up of 10 amino acids. CDR1 is SNHLY, CDR2 FYNNEI, per germline. This CDR3 reads CASTEERLIF. The CDR3 bases are TGTGCCAGCACCGAAGAGCGCCTAATCTTC.